The 23 T cell receptor beta chains presented below share a single source sample, sequenced in a study of blood T cell repertoires in COVID-19. Method: immunoSEQ multiplex PCR; TCRdb's copy keeps in-frame clones and lacks some. The table lists 200,000 to 300,000 clones, around 90% of them singletons, with more than 0.55% in the top ten. Sequencing used peripheral blood. These receptors came from a human donor in a cohort sampled during active COVID-19.

This rearrangement joins TRBV7-9 to TRBJ1-1; D uncertain. The CDR3 is 12 residues long. Germline CDR1 and CDR2: SEHNR and FQNEAQ (reference sequence). V lost 6 bases and J 7 bases, leaving 12 bases between the germline ends. CDR3 protein: CASSFNRGEAFF. CDR3 sequence (DNA): TGTGCCAGCAGTTTCAACCGGGGTGAAGCTTTCTTT. Full variable domain (outside the CDR3, taken from reference TRBV7-9 and TRBJ1-1): DTGVSQNPRHKITKRGQNVTFRCDPISEHNRLYWYRQTLGQGPEFLTYFQNEAQLEKSRLLSDRFSAERPKGSFSTLEIQRTEQGDSAMYLCASSFNRGEAFFGQGTRLTVV.

The chain combines TRBV28 with TRBJ1-2; D is perhaps TRBD1 (5 bases). The V end lost 2 bases, the J end lost 4 bases, and 14 bases lay between the germline ends. Germline V gene data show CDR1 as MDHEN and CDR2 as SYDVKM. The CDR3 runs to 15 residues. CDR3 protein: CASSLGAGQTYGYTF. In DNA, the CDR3 is TGTGCCAGCAGTTTAGGGGCAGGGCAAACCTATGGCTACACCTTC.

The rearrangement uses TRBV6-2 or TRBV6-3 and TRBJ1-2; D remains unclear. V was pared by 6 bases and J by 4 bases, with 12 bases between. Per the germline V gene, CDR1 is MNHEY and CDR2 is SVGEGT. The CDR3 is made up of 13 amino acids. As DNA, the CDR3 is TGTGCCAGCAGCACCCCGGCGGGCTATGGCTACACCTTC. It translates to CASSTPAGYGYTF.

This chain links TRBV27 with TRBJ1-2; 9 bases fit TRBD1. J lost 4 bases, V lost 6 bases, and 9 bases had no gene match. CDR3 length: 15 amino acids. The germline V gene has CDR1 MNHEY and CDR2 SMNVEV (reference sequence). This chain's CDR3 is CASSPGTGSAYGYTF. CDR3 bases: TGTGCCAGCAGCCCCGGGACAGGGTCTGCCTATGGCTACACCTTC.

In its sample, this clone was seen once. The chain employs TRBV18 and TRBJ1-1; tentative D call: TRBD1 (6 bases). The length of the CDR3 is 13 residues. Trimming left V 2 bases short and J 8 bases short, with 12 bases between. Germline V gene data show CDR1 as KGHSH and CDR2 as LQKENI. The CDR3 is CASSPSAGAEAFF. The CDR3 DNA reads as TGTGCCAGCTCACCATCGGCAGGGGCAGAAGCTTTCTTT. Looking up the rest from reference TRBV18 and TRBJ1-1 gives the full variable domain: NAGVMQNPRHLVRRRGQEARLRCSPMKGHSHVYWYRQLPEEGLKFMVYLQKENIIDESGMPKERFSAEFPKEGPSILRIQQVVRGDSAAYFCASSPSAGAEAFFGQGTRLTVV.

Of note for this clone: Other DNA sequences in the same sample also yield this CDR3. The V gene is TRBV29-1, the J gene TRBJ2-7, with D possibly TRBD1 on 5 matching bases. CDR3 length equals 12 residues. Germline CDR1 SQVTM, CDR2 ANQGSEA. Trimming pared 1 base from V and 2 bases from J, leaving 6 bases between. The chain's CDR3 is CSVEGQTYEQYF. In DNA, the CDR3 is TGCAGCGTTGAAGGACAGACCTACGAGCAGTACTTC.

This clone was picked up many times. The genes are TRBV19 and TRBJ1-1; tentative D call: TRBD1 (6 bases). The ends were cut back, 1 base at V and 4 bases at J, with 10 bases in the middle. CDR3 length: 14 residues. Germline CDR1 LNHDA, CDR2 SQIVND (reference sequence). The CDR3: CASSIAVDSTEAFF. DNA for the CDR3: TGTGCCAGTAGTATAGCCGTGGACAGCACTGAAGCTTTCTTT.

V usage is TRBV23-1 and J usage is TRBJ1-2, with TRBD1 matching 7 bases. TRBV23-1 is an ORF for which the function is uncertain. CDR3 size: 18 residues. The junction had 12 bases not matched to a gene; V was cut back by 1 base and J by 1 base. CDR3 in DNA: TGCGCCAGCAGTCAATACGATTCCGGGACAGACTTTAACTATGGCTACACCTTC. Amino acids: CASSQYDSGTDFNYGYTF.

The chain uses TRBV12-3 or TRBV12-4 and TRBJ2-7; TRBD1 aligns across 8 bases. Germline trimming cut 7 bases from V and 4 bases from J; bases unmatched to any gene: 6. The CDR3 has 13 amino acids. Here the CDR3 DNA reads TGTGCCAGCATGGGCAGGGGGCTATACGAGCAGTACTTC. As protein: CASMGRGLYEQYF.

V and J are TRBV30 and TRBJ1-2; weak D call: TRBD1 (6 bases). The V end lost 2 bases, the J end lost 7 bases, and 20 bases lay between the germline ends. The germline V gene has CDR1 GTSNPN and CDR2 SVGIG (reference sequence). CDR3 size: 15 residues. The CDR3 DNA sequence: TGTGCCTGGAGTCCCCGTGGGGGGGGCTTTGGTGGCTACACCTTC. Translation gives CAWSPRGGGFGGYTF.

The chain joins TRBV2 to TRBJ2-3, with D possibly TRBD1 on 6 matching bases. V lost 7 bases, J lost 2 bases, and 13 bases lay in between. CDR1 is SNHLY, CDR2 FYNNEI, per germline. The CDR3 loop spans 14 amino acids. CDR3 DNA: TGTGCCAGCATACGGGACAAAATCACAGATACGCAGTATTTT. It specifies CASIRDKITDTQYF.

The rearrangement links TRBV10-3 to TRBJ1-3; maybe TRBD1 (5 bases). V lost 6 bases to trimming and J lost 0 bases, with 9 bases between them. The CDR3 runs to 14 residues. Germline V gives CDR1 ENHRY, CDR2 SYGVKD. DNA of the CDR3: TGTGCCATCAGCCAGGGAAACTCTGGAAACACCATATATTTT. It translates to CAISQGNSGNTIYF.

CDR3 DNA sequence: TGTGCCTGGGTGGACACCCGCGCGACCCTCCACTTT. This codes for CAWVDTRATLHF. The genes are TRBV30 and TRBJ1-6, with D possibly matching TRBD1 (5 bases). There are 12 residues in the CDR3. Looked up from germline, CDR1 is GTSNPN and CDR2 is SVGIG (reference sequence). Trimming removed 5 bases at V and 14 bases at J, with 16 bases between.

The chain uses TRBV2 and TRBJ1-2; TRBD1 might be the D (6 bases). CDR3 length: 14 amino acids. V was trimmed by 0 bases and J by 3 bases, leaving 8 bases between them. The germline V gene has CDR1 SNHLY and CDR2 FYNNEI. The CDR3 DNA reads as TGTGCCAGCAGTGAAGCAAAGGGGGACTATGGCTACACCTTC. It encodes CASSEAKGDYGYTF.

The chain recombines TRBV19 with TRBJ2-3; TRBD2 matches at 13 bases. This CDR3 has 16 residues. After removal of 3 bases from V and 5 bases from J, the junction contained 5 bases not matched to a gene. Per germline, CDR1 LNHDA and CDR2 SQIVND (reference sequence). In nucleotides, the CDR3 is TGTGCCAGTAGTATTACTAGCGGGGGGGCAAAAGATACGCAGTATTTT. It encodes CASSITSGGAKDTQYF. The whole variable domain, filled in from reference TRBV19 and TRBJ2-3, reads DGGITQSPKYLFRKEGQNVTLSCEQNLNHDAMYWYRQDPGQGLRLIYYSQIVNDFQKGDIAEGYSVSREKKESFPLTVTSAQKNPTAFYLCASSITSGGAKDTQYFGPGTRLTVL.

In its sample, this clone was seen once. The J gene is TRBJ2-2, the V gene TRBV21-1; the DNA was not compared with TRBD1, the D call given in the table. TRBV21-1 is flagged as a pseudogene. This CDR3 has 12 residues. The CDR3 DNA follows: TGTGCCAATACAGGGGGCACCGGGGAGCTGTTTTTT. Its protein product is CANTGGTGELFF.

Points on this clone: This CDR3 is also generated by other DNA sequences in the sample. The chain uses TRBV18 and TRBJ2-7; 11 bases agree with TRBD1. V lost 3 bases to trimming and J lost 2 bases; unmatched junction nucleotides: 0. Germline lookup yields CDR1 KGHSH and CDR2 LQKENI. This CDR3 has 14 residues. DNA of the CDR3: TGTGCCAGCTCACCGGGACAGGGGGCCTACGAGCAGTACTTC. It codes for CASSPGQGAYEQYF.

This sequence joins TRBV7-9 and TRBJ1-2; D unclear. The germline V gene has CDR1 SEHNR and CDR2 FQNEAQ (reference sequence). The CDR3 consists of 10 residues. Trimming took 1 base from V and 13 from J, leaving 7 bases between them. This CDR3 is CASSLDGFTF. CDR3 bases: TGTGCCAGCAGCTTAGACGGTTTCACCTTC. Full variable domain (missing parts from reference TRBV7-9 and TRBJ1-2): DTGVSQNPRHKITKRGQNVTFRCDPISEHNRLYWYRQTLGQGPEFLTYFQNEAQLEKSRLLSDRFSAERPKGSFSTLEIQRTEQGDSAMYLCASSLDGFTFGSGTRLTVV.

On this clone itself: The germline gene is not matched at one end of the junction; a read error may be the cause. The chain joins TRBV6-5 to TRBJ1-2; TRBD1 matches at 10 bases. The CDR3 runs 12 residues. The V gene's germline CDR1 is MNHEY and CDR2 SVGAGI. CDR3 coding DNA: TGTGCCAGCAGTCCCCGGGACAGGGGAAGTATCTTC. Translated, it gives CASSPRDRGSIF.

The rearrangement joins TRBV5-6 to TRBJ1-2; D perhaps matches TRBD1 (5 bases). The CDR3 consists of 12 residues. The V gene lost 2 bases and the J gene lost 8 bases, with 10 bases spanning the gap. Germline loops: CDR1 SGHDT, CDR2 YYEEEE. The CDR3 coding sequence is TGTGCCAGCAGCTTCCCCCAGGGAGGCTACACCTTC. It translates to CASSFPQGGYTF.

The genes are TRBV6-2 or TRBV6-3 and TRBJ1-5; D perhaps matches TRBD1 (6 bases). The CDR3 contains 15 residues. In germline, CDR1 is MNHEY, CDR2 SVGEGT. Between the trimmed V and J ends, which lost 2 bases and 6 bases, there was a span of 14 bases. The CDR3 DNA reads TGTGCCAGCAGTTACCTCGGGGTAGGGGGTCAGCCCCAGCATTTT. Protein product: CASSYLGVGGQPQHF.

J is TRBJ1-4 and V is TRBV2; the D is unclear. The V end lost 3 bases, the J end lost 8 bases, and 16 bases lay between the germline ends. Germline V gene lookup returns CDR1 SNHLY and CDR2 FYNNEI. This CDR3 is 15 amino acids long. CDR3 bases: TGTGCCAGCAGTGAGACGGGGTGGACGGGAGAAAAACTGTTTTTT. This gives the protein CASSETGWTGEKLFF.

The chain is built from TRBV9 and TRBJ1-2; D call uncertain. V lost 0 bases and J lost 4, with 13 bases in between. Germline CDR1 and CDR2: SGDLS and YYNGEE. CDR3 length equals 15 residues. CDR3 sequence: CASSVGTVEGYGYTF. Here the CDR3 DNA reads TGTGCCAGCAGCGTAGGAACAGTTGAAGGCTATGGCTACACCTTC.